This TCR beta chain is from a study of CXCR3-negative and CXCR3-positive naive CD8 T cells. As for the study in general: Approximately 130 million TRB reads were obtained in total, which works out to about 1.5 +/- 0.3 million per library.

Each TRB cDNA library was prepared by 5' RACE (with UMI labels). TCRdb re-called the 5' RACE reads and shows each CDR3 protein once, DNA omitted. This repertoire comprises around 120,000 distinct CDR3 sequences; its ten largest clones make up around 0.62%. With respect to this clonotype: Its antigen remains unknown.

The CDR3 length is 16 residues. Germline values: CDR1 SGHDT, CDR2 YYEEEE. Study-wide findings and caveats: CXCR3-positive naive cells carried more hydrophobic TRB CDR3s than CXCR3-negative naive cells did.

Sorting was done in triplicate for each CD8+ T cell subset (around 300,000 cells each). V and J are TRBV5-6 and TRBJ2-7; the TCRdb D gene call, TRBD1, has no DNA to confirm it. Sequencing input: naive CXCR3+ CD8+ T cells from blood. Subset meaning: CD45RO-CCR7+CD27+CD95- naive CD8+ T cells expressing CXCR3 (TNR3+). The clonotype was recovered from a human donor in good health. Some clones in this sample may be carry-over from other donors' samples. The CDR3 is CASSLRQGGPLYEQYF.